This TCR beta chain was retrieved from a study of siplizumab effects on memory and regulatory T cells. Profiled with immunoSEQ multiplex PCR; TCRdb holds only in-frame clones, not every one. The table has 100,000 to 120,000 clones, under 95% seen once; the top ten hold approximately 0.32%. CDR1 and CDR2 from the germline V gene are KGHSH and LQKENI. CDR3 length: 14 amino acids. The V and J ends lost 0 bases and 4 bases respectively, with 7 bases between them. This clone was seen a single time. What it recognizes is unknown. Overall study results and limits: A major contribution to the alloresponse seemed to be made by naive T cells, which seemed more diverse than memory cells. It was not possible to assign a naive or memory phenotype to roughly 80-97% of proliferating CD4+ or CD8+ clones. Reactions containing siplizumab showed mappable alloreactive CD4+ clones averaging approximately 66% Treg-derived, versus about 27% in controls.

This receptor was obtained from a human donor in good health. The genes are TRBV18 and TRBJ2-1, with D perhaps matching TRBD2 (6 bases). Sequences were obtained from CD4+ T cells sorted from blood. CDR3 in DNA: TGTGCCAGCTCACCACCTAGCGGATACAATGAGCAGTTCTTC. This codes for CASSPPSGYNEQFF.